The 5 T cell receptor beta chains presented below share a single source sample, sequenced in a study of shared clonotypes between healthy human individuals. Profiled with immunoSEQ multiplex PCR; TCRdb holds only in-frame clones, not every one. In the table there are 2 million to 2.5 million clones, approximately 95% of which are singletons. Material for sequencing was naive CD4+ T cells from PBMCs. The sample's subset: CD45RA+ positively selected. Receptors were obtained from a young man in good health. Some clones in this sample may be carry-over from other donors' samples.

For the CDR3, the DNA is TGTGCCAGCAGTAGCATCCAGGGGGCGAGAGGAAACACCATATATTTT. Its protein product is CASSSIQGARGNTIYF. This chain uses TRBV28 with TRBJ1-3; 8 bases map to TRBD1. The germline V gene has CDR1 MDHEN and CDR2 SYDVKM. This CDR3 has 16 residues. Germline trimming cut 5 bases from V and 4 bases from J; bases unmatched to any gene: 10.

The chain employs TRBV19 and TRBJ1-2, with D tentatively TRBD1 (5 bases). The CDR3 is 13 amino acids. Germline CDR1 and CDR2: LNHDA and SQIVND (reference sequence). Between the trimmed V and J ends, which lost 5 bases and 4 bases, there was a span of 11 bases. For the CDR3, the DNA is TGTGCCAGTAGTCCCAGGGTTCCCTATGGCTACACCTTC. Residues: CASSPRVPYGYTF.

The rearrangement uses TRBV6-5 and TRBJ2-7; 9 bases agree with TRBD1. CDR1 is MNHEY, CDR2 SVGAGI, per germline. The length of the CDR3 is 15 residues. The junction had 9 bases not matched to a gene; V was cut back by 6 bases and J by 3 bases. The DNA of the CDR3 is TGTGCCAGCAGGTCTGCCGGGACAGGGAACTACGAGCAGTACTTC. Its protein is CASRSAGTGNYEQYF.

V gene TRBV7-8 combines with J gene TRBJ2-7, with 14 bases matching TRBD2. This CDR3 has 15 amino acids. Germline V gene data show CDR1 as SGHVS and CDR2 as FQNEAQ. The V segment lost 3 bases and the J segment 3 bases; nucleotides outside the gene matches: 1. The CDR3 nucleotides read TGTGCCAGCAGCTTGGGACTAGCGGGAGTCTACGAGCAGTACTTC. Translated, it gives CASSLGLAGVYEQYF.

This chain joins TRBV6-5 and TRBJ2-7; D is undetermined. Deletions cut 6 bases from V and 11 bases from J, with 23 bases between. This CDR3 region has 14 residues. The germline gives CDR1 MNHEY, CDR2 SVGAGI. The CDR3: CASRYRAETADEYF. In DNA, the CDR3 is TGTGCCAGCAGATATCGTGCCGAGACTGCCGACGAGTACTTC.